These 24 T cell receptor beta chains originate from one sample sequenced in a study of radiotherapy plus CTLA-4 blockade in lung cancer. Data came from immunoSEQ multiplex PCR; TCRdb stores just in-frame clones and leaves some out. The sample holds around 80,000 clones, about 78% seen once. This specimen was peripheral blood, taken from a patient treated with radiotherapy plus ipilimumab. The receptors were gathered from a human donor with non-small cell lung cancer whose response to radiotherapy plus ipilimumab could not be evaluated. Some clones in this sample may be carry-over from other donors' samples.

The rearrangement joins TRBV5-1 to TRBJ2-2, with D possibly TRBD2 on 6 matching bases. Germline CDR1 is SGHRS and CDR2 is YFSETQ. Trimming removed 4 bases from V and 0 bases from J, with 10 bases in between. The CDR3 length is 15 residues. For the CDR3, the DNA is TGCGCCAGCAGCGCGGGAAGGGCGAACACCGGGGAGCTGTTTTTT. Its protein is CASSAGRANTGELFF.

The J gene is TRBJ1-2, the V gene TRBV25-1, with TRBD1 matching over 8 bases. CDR1 MGHDK and CDR2 SYGVNS come from the germline V gene. V was clipped by 5 bases and J by 7 bases; unmatched bases: 9. There are 14 residues in the CDR3. The CDR3 loop is CASSLTGVACGYTF. CDR3 in DNA: TGTGCCAGCAGTCTGACAGGGGTCGCGTGTGGCTACACCTTC.

The chain is built from TRBV29-1 and TRBJ2-5, with 14 bases matching TRBD2. The V gene's germline CDR1 is SQVTM and CDR2 ANQGSEA. This CDR3 comprises 16 residues. With V trimmed by 5 bases and J by 4 bases, 9 bases remained unmatched. CDR3 region: CSVSRTSGGPGETQYF. Written as DNA, the CDR3 is TGCAGCGTTTCAAGGACTAGCGGGGGGCCCGGAGAGACCCAGTACTTC.

In this sample, this clone turned up a few times. V gene TRBV4-3 combines with J gene TRBJ1-5; no clear D gene. Between the trimmed V and J ends, which lost 0 bases and 4 bases, there was a span of 10 bases. The germline CDR1 and CDR2 sequences are LGHNA and YSLEER. The CDR3 is 15 residues long. Here the CDR3 reads CASSQEWPENQPQHF. The CDR3 nucleotides are TGCGCCAGCAGCCAAGAATGGCCAGAAAATCAGCCCCAGCATTTT.

In nucleotides, the CDR3 is TGTGCCAGCAGCTTGCCCCCGGGACAGGACTACAATGAGCAGTTCTTC. Encoded protein: CASSLPPGQDYNEQFF. This chain connects TRBV5-4 to TRBJ2-1, with 8 bases identical to TRBD1. Germline CDR1 is SGHNT and CDR2 is YYREEE (reference sequence). The trim removed 1 base at V and 3 bases at J, leaving 6 bases unmatched. The CDR3 consists of 16 residues.

This chain uses TRBV6-7 with TRBJ1-2, with D unclear. TRBV6-7 is identified as an open reading frame with a role that is uncertain. Trimming removed 4 bases from V and 6 bases from J, with 12 bases in between. The CDR3 sequence is 13 residues long. CDR3 sequence: CASSLRVRDGYTF. The DNA for the CDR3 is TGTGCCAGCAGTTTACGGGTGAGGGATGGCTACACCTTC.

The rearrangement links TRBV7-8 to TRBJ2-3; 7 bases match TRBD1. Trimming removed 2 bases from V and 2 bases from J; junction bases left unmatched: 7. CDR3 size: 16 residues. Germline V gene lookup returns CDR1 SGHVS and CDR2 FQNEAQ. CDR3 residues: CASSLTRQGYTDTQYF. The CDR3 DNA is TGTGCCAGCAGCTTAACCCGACAGGGATACACAGATACGCAGTATTTT.

V is TRBV5-1 and J is TRBJ2-7; TRBD2 is a possible D gene (6 bases). The germline V gene has CDR1 SGHRS and CDR2 YFSETQ. The CDR3 contains 14 residues. V gave up 4 bases and J gave up 1 base, with 12 bases separating them. CDR3 residues: CASSQTGVSYEQYF. Here the CDR3 DNA reads TGCGCCAGCAGCCAGACGGGGGTGTCCTACGAGCAGTACTTC.

This clone was observed a few times. This sequence joins TRBV4-3 and TRBJ2-3; the D gene is possibly TRBD2 (6 bases). Germline assignment: CDR1 LGHNA and CDR2 YSLEER. The CDR3 spans 16 residues. Trimming pared 0 bases from V and 1 base from J, leaving 11 bases between. CDR3 in DNA: TGCGCCAGCAGCCAAGATATCGGGGAGGGCACAGATACGCAGTATTTT. This encodes CASSQDIGEGTDTQYF.

V is TRBV7-2 and J is TRBJ2-2; D perhaps matches TRBD2 (6 bases). V was trimmed by 1 base and J by 4 bases, leaving 10 bases between them. This CDR3 is 15 amino acids long. From germline, CDR1 is SGHTA and CDR2 FQGNSA. CDR3 sequence reads: CASSLVHGGTGELFF. The CDR3 region has the DNA TGTGCCAGCAGCTTAGTTCACGGGGGCACCGGGGAGCTGTTTTTT. The full variable domain, rest sourced from reference TRBV7-2 and TRBJ2-2, is GAGVSQSPSNKVTEKGKDVELRCDPISGHTALYWYRQSLGQGLEFLIYFQGNSAPDKSGLPSDRFSAERTGGSVSTLTIQRTQQEDSAVYLCASSLVHGGTGELFFGEGSRLTVL.

V and J are TRBV9 and TRBJ2-1, with TRBD2 matching 9 bases. Germline lookup yields CDR1 SGDLS and CDR2 YYNGEE. V lost 2 bases and J lost 10; bases outside the gene matches: 10. The CDR3 length is 15 residues. CDR3 DNA: TGTGCCAGCAGCGTCAGCGGGGGGACTGTAGGAGAGCAGTTCTTC. The encoded protein is CASSVSGGTVGEQFF.

The J gene is TRBJ2-7, the V gene TRBV27; TRBD1 matches at 9 bases. The CDR3 covers 13 residues. After removal of 6 bases from V and 2 bases from J, the junction contained 2 bases not matched to a gene. Germline V CDR1 and CDR2: MNHEY, SMNVEV (reference sequence). The CDR3 region is CASRRQGAYEQYF. CDR3 bases: TGTGCCAGCAGACGACAGGGGGCCTACGAGCAGTACTTC.

J is TRBJ2-7 and V is TRBV5-6; the match to TRBD1 covers 7 bases. Losses at the gene ends were 1 base for V and 0 bases for J; bases not matched to a gene: 16. The CDR3 length is 19 residues. Germline assignment: CDR1 SGHDT and CDR2 YYEEEE. CDR3 coding DNA: TGTGCCAGCAGCTTGAAAAAATCGGTAGGGGGCTGGAGCTCCTACGAGCAGTACTTC. This translates into CASSLKKSVGGWSSYEQYF.

The chain is built from TRBV5-6 and TRBJ2-5; D is unclear. Germline values: CDR1 SGHDT, CDR2 YYEEEE. CDR3 length equals 14 residues. Trimming pared 2 bases from V and 2 bases from J, leaving 10 bases between. The DNA of the CDR3 is TGTGCCAGCAGCTTTTGGGCCATACAAGAGACCCAGTACTTC. Protein product: CASSFWAIQETQYF.

The genes are TRBV10-3 and TRBJ2-1, with TRBD1 as a possible D gene (6 bases). CDR1 is ENHRY, CDR2 SYGVKD, per germline. This CDR3 has 15 amino acids. The V and J ends lost 3 bases and 0 bases respectively, with 9 bases between them. In nucleotides, the CDR3 is TGTGCCATCAGTGATACACAGGGCTCCTACAATGAGCAGTTCTTC. This codes for CAISDTQGSYNEQFF.

This clone was counted once. The chain employs TRBV7-2 and TRBJ2-3, with D uncertain. The CDR3 sequence is 15 residues long. The V and J ends lost 2 bases and 6 bases respectively, with 15 bases between them. CDR1 and CDR2 from the germline V gene are SGHTA and FQGNSA. CDR3 sequence reads: CASSLTHLRRDTQYF. CDR3 sequence (DNA): TGTGCCAGCAGCTTAACACATCTACGCAGGGATACGCAGTATTTT. The variable domain in full, completed from reference TRBV7-2 and TRBJ2-3, reads GAGVSQSPSNKVTEKGKDVELRCDPISGHTALYWYRQSLGQGLEFLIYFQGNSAPDKSGLPSDRFSAERTGGSVSTLTIQRTQQEDSAVYLCASSLTHLRRDTQYFGPGTRLTVL.

This rearrangement joins TRBV9 to TRBJ1-5; tentative D call: TRBD1 (6 bases). The length of the CDR3 is 15 residues. V dropped 2 bases and J dropped 3 bases, with 12 bases sitting between them. Germline lookup yields CDR1 SGDLS and CDR2 YYNGEE. Here the CDR3 reads CASSVGQGHNQPQHF. The CDR3 DNA sequence: TGTGCCAGCAGCGTTGGGCAGGGACACAATCAGCCCCAGCATTTT.

The rearrangement joins TRBV11-2 to TRBJ2-3, with 7 positions matching TRBD2. The J segment lost 6 bases and the V segment lost 0 bases, leaving 0 bases of the junction unmatched. Germline V gives CDR1 SGHAT, CDR2 FQNNGV. This CDR3 has 13 amino acids. This CDR3 reads CASSLEGGDTQYF. The CDR3 nucleotides are TGTGCCAGCAGCTTAGAGGGGGGGGATACGCAGTATTTT.

The chain combines TRBV11-2 with TRBJ1-2; TRBD1 matches 7 bases. There are 12 residues in the CDR3. The V gene end was trimmed by 5 bases and the J gene end by 7 bases; junction bases not matched to a gene: 4. Germline V CDR1 and CDR2: SGHAT, FQNNGV. CDR3 nucleotide sequence: TGTGCCAGCAGCCCTGGACAGGTTGGCTACACCTTC. The encoded protein is CASSPGQVGYTF.

This chain uses TRBV7-2 with TRBJ2-1, with 7 bases matching TRBD2. Germline V gives CDR1 SGHTA, CDR2 FQGNSA. CDR3 length equals 17 residues. Germline trimming cut 1 base from V and 4 bases from J; bases unmatched to any gene: 10. CDR3 bases: TGTGCCAGCAGCTTAGTGGGGGGGGGAAGCCGATACAATGAGCAGTTCTTC. It specifies CASSLVGGGSRYNEQFF.

The chain joins TRBV7-8 to TRBJ2-5; 14 bases are a match to TRBD2. After removal of 1 base from V and 4 bases from J, the junction contained 11 bases not matched to a gene. The CDR3 has 19 residues. Germline V gene lookup returns CDR1 SGHVS and CDR2 FQNEAQ. CDR3: CASSLGRLAGGQVGETQYF. CDR3 sequence (DNA): TGTGCCAGCAGCTTAGGACGACTAGCGGGGGGGCAAGTAGGAGAGACCCAGTACTTC.

The genes are TRBV7-2 and TRBJ1-1; D gene uncertain. The CDR3 extends over 16 amino acids. Trimming removed 5 bases from V and 1 base from J, with 17 bases in between. CDR1 SGHTA and CDR2 FQGNSA come from the germline V gene. CDR3 nucleotides: TGTGCCAGCAGCAATTACGGCCCCACGGGGAACACTGAAGCTTTCTTT. Protein: CASSNYGPTGNTEAFF.

Only one count was recorded for this clone. The chain employs TRBV19 and TRBJ2-5, with TRBD1 matching 9 bases. The V gene end was trimmed by 1 base and the J gene end by 4 bases; junction bases not matched to a gene: 7. Germline CDR1 reads LNHDA; CDR2 reads SQIVND (reference sequence). The CDR3 has 16 amino acids. DNA of the CDR3: TGTGCCAGTAGTATAGTTTACAGGGGGCTAACAGAGACCCAGTACTTC. It encodes CASSIVYRGLTETQYF.

V gene TRBV7-8 combines with J gene TRBJ1-1; 7 bases are a match to TRBD1. Germline CDR1 SGHVS, CDR2 FQNEAQ. CDR3 length equals 14 residues. V lost 1 base, J lost 7 bases, and 6 bases stayed unmatched. CDR3 sequence (DNA): TGTGCCAGCAGCTTAGTGGGGACAGCGGTTGAAGCTTTCTTT. Protein: CASSLVGTAVEAFF.